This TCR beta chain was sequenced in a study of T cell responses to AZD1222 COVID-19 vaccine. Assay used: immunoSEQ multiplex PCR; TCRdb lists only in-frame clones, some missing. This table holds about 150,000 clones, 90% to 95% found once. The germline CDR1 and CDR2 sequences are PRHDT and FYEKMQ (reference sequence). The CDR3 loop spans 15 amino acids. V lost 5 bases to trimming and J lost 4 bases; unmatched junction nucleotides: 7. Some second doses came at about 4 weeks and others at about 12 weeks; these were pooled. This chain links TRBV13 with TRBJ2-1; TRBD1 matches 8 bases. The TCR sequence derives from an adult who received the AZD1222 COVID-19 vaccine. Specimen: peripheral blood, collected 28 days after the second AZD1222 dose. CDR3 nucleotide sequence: TGTGCCAGCAGCCTGGACAGGGCGGCATACAATGAGCAGTTCTTC. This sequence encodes CASSLDRAAYNEQFF.